The clone carrying this T cell receptor (beta chain) was detected many times. The antigen is not known. Documented time point: persistent/refractory GD, antithyroid drugs over 5 years with positive TRAb. Isolated PBMC RNA provided the starting material for the TCR library. The TCR beta library used iRepertoire HTBI primers with Arm-PCR amplification of CDR3. TCRdb reprocessed the multiplex PCR reads with MiXCR, giving one entry per CDR3 protein. This repertoire shows some 430,000 distinct CDR3 sequences, 20% to 25% found once; its top ten account for around 7%. This CDR3 comprises 17 residues. V shed 4 bases, J shed 7 bases, and the junction held 12 bases outside the gene matches. These data are taken from a study of regulatory T cells in long-lasting Graves disease. Findings of the study overall: Persistent disease was characterized by preferential usage of TRBV28, TRBJ1-2 and TRBJ2-5. Persistent patients shared more public clonotypes (approximately 2,900) than new patients (966).

The clonotype originates from a female donor with Graves disease. The V and J genes are TRBV12-3 or TRBV12-4 and TRBJ2-2, with 10 bases identical to TRBD2. The input for sequencing was peripheral blood mononuclear cells (PBMCs), taken when the disease was refractory, from a patient treated with antithyroid drugs. The CDR3 DNA follows: TGTGCCAGCAGTTCCAGTTCCGGGACTAGCGTTTACGGGGAGCTGTTTTTT. This sequence encodes CASSSSSGTSVYGELFF.